The next 30 T cell receptor beta chains were all read from a single sample in a study of T cell responses to AZD1222 COVID-19 vaccine. Using immunoSEQ multiplex PCR, the repertoire was profiled, and TCRdb retains in-frame clones only, with some absent. The sample consists of 120,000 to 150,000 clones, nearly 90% of them appearing once. The source was peripheral blood, collected on day 0 of AZD1222 vaccination. Source of these receptors: an adult in good health.

The genes are TRBV6-6 and TRBJ2-7; 10 positions agree with TRBD1. The CDR3 loop spans 16 amino acids. CDR1 and CDR2 from the germline V gene are MNHNY and SVGAGI (reference sequence). The V and J ends lost 5 bases and 5 bases, in that order; junction bases with no gene match: 12. This CDR3 reads CASSPRDRGPRDEQYF. The DNA for the CDR3 is TGTGCCAGCAGTCCCCGGGACAGGGGTCCACGCGACGAGCAGTACTTC.

The chain links TRBV18 to TRBJ2-7, with a possible D match to TRBD1 (5 bases). V gave up 6 bases and J gave up 6 bases, with 12 bases separating them. This CDR3 spans 12 amino acids. The germline gives CDR1 KGHSH, CDR2 LQKENI. CDR3 protein: CASSLRAGEQYF. DNA of the CDR3: TGTGCCAGCTCGCTCAGGGCCGGCGAGCAGTACTTC.

This chain links TRBV27 with TRBJ1-1; D not resolved. The CDR3 covers 15 residues. V lost 3 bases and J 0 bases, leaving 11 bases between the germline ends. The germline gives CDR1 MNHEY, CDR2 SMNVEV (reference sequence). CDR3 loop: CASSLGINMNTEAFF. In DNA form, the CDR3 reads TGTGCCAGCAGTTTGGGGATAAACATGAACACTGAAGCTTTCTTT.

A single count supports this clone. The rearrangement links TRBV11-2 to TRBJ2-1; 16 bases map to TRBD2. The CDR3 consists of 16 residues. CDR1 and CDR2 (germline): SGHAT, FQNNGV. V trimming: 4 bases; J trimming: 6 bases; junction bases outside the gene matches: 3. The CDR3 protein is CASSSGLAGGGNEQFF. In nucleotides, the CDR3 is TGTGCCAGCAGCTCGGGACTAGCGGGAGGGGGCAATGAGCAGTTCTTC.

The chain recombines TRBV5-1 with TRBJ1-5; D might be TRBD1 (6 bases). The CDR3 totals 15 residues. Germline V gives CDR1 SGHRS, CDR2 YFSETQ. V gave up 2 bases and J gave up 4 bases, with 13 bases separating them. This CDR3 is CASSFSGALNQPQHF. CDR3 DNA: TGCGCCAGCAGCTTTTCAGGGGCTCTAAATCAGCCCCAGCATTTT.

The V call is TRBV19, the J call TRBJ1-5, with TRBD1 as a possible D gene (5 bases). Germline values: CDR1 LNHDA, CDR2 SQIVND (reference sequence). The CDR3 is 14 residues long. The V end was cut by 4 bases, the J end by 3 bases, with 10 bases between. The chain's CDR3 is CASSTGFSNQPQHF. In nucleotides, the CDR3 is TGTGCCAGTAGTACAGGGTTTTCCAATCAGCCCCAGCATTTT.

The chain joins TRBV7-9 to TRBJ1-5; D perhaps matches TRBD1 (5 bases). This CDR3 contains 14 residues. V gave up 5 bases and J gave up 6 bases, with 14 bases separating them. Germline CDR1 SEHNR, CDR2 FQNEAQ (reference sequence). The CDR3 DNA follows: TGTGCCAGCAGCCCAGGGTCGTGGGCTCAGCCCCAGCATTTT. This codes for CASSPGSWAQPQHF.

The chain recombines TRBV10-3 with TRBJ2-3; 11 bases are shared with TRBD2. The germline CDR1 and CDR2 sequences are ENHRY and SYGVKD. This CDR3 has 15 residues. V lost 7 bases and J lost 4; bases outside the gene matches: 7. In DNA form, the CDR3 reads TGTGCCATCAAGGTAGCGGGAGGGCCGTCAGATACGCAGTATTTT. Translated: CAIKVAGGPSDTQYF.

This sequence joins TRBV2 and TRBJ1-6; D is ambiguous. CDR3 length equals 17 residues. Germline V gene data show CDR1 as SNHLY and CDR2 as FYNNEI. The germline V and J ends were trimmed by 3 bases and 3 bases, with 15 bases remaining between them. The CDR3 bases are TGTGCCAGCAGTGATCACCCGGGCACGGGCTATAATTCACCCCTCCACTTT. Translating it yields CASSDHPGTGYNSPLHF. The full variable domain, rest sourced from reference TRBV2 and TRBJ1-6, is EPEVTQTPSHQVTQMGQEVILRCVPISNHLYFYWYRQILGQKVEFLVSFYNNEISEKSEIFDDQFSVERPDGSNFTLKIRSTKLEDSAMYFCASSDHPGTGYNSPLHFGNGTRLTVT.

This chain uses TRBV4-2 with TRBJ2-7, with 12 bases aligning to TRBD2. CDR1 and CDR2 (germline): LGHNA, YNFKEQ. Trimming cost V 1 base and J 2 bases; bases outside gene matches: 6. The CDR3 consists of 17 residues. CDR3 loop: CASSQGPRLAGAYEQYF. The CDR3 DNA is TGTGCCAGCAGCCAAGGCCCCAGACTAGCGGGAGCCTACGAGCAGTACTTC.

This rearrangement joins TRBV6-2 or TRBV6-3 to TRBJ2-3; TRBD1 is a possible D gene (6 bases). The CDR3 totals 15 residues. The germline V gene has CDR1 MNHEY and CDR2 SVGEGT. Trimming took off 4 bases at V and 0 bases at J, with 11 bases between the two ends. The DNA for the CDR3 is TGTGCCAGCAGTTTAGTGGGGGCTAGCACAGATACGCAGTATTTT. It specifies CASSLVGASTDTQYF.

This chain links TRBV19 with TRBJ2-1, with TRBD2 matching over 10 bases. CDR1 and CDR2 from the germline V gene are LNHDA and SQIVND (reference sequence). The CDR3 extends over 18 amino acids. V dropped 5 bases and J dropped 6; count of bases not matched to a gene: 16. This CDR3 reads CASSPFPSSGSGANEQFF. CDR3 nucleotide sequence: TGTGCCAGTAGTCCTTTCCCTTCTAGCGGGAGTGGGGCCAATGAGCAGTTCTTC.

For the CDR3, the DNA is TGTGCCAGCAGTTTAAACAACTATGGCTACACCTTC. It translates to CASSLNNYGYTF. The chain employs TRBV12-3 or TRBV12-4 and TRBJ1-2; D unclear. Trimming shortened V by 2 bases and J by 2 bases, and 3 bases separated the two germline ends. The CDR3 covers 12 residues.

V gene TRBV30 combines with J gene TRBJ2-3; 8 positions match TRBD2. Unmatched junction bases numbered 13, after V lost 6 bases and J lost 5 bases. The CDR3 loop spans 15 amino acids. CDR1 is GTSNPN, CDR2 SVGIG, per germline (reference sequence). CDR3 sequence: CACPTSGTTGDTQYF. In DNA form, the CDR3 reads TGTGCCTGCCCTACTAGCGGAACTACAGGAGATACGCAGTATTTT. Variable domain in full (rest from reference TRBV30 and TRBJ2-3): SQTIHQWPATLVQPVGSPLSLECTVEGTSNPNLYWYRQAAGRGLQLLFYSVGIGQISSEVPQNLSASRPQDRQFILSSKKLLLSDSGFYLCACPTSGTTGDTQYFGPGTRLTVL.

The chain employs TRBV24-1 and TRBJ2-1; 7 nucleotides line up with TRBD1. Germline CDR1 and CDR2: KGHDR and SFDVKD. V shed 3 bases, J shed 7 bases, and the junction held 14 bases outside the gene matches. The CDR3 sequence is 17 residues long. CDR3 in amino acids: CATSDVLGDRAFNEQFF. DNA of the CDR3: TGTGCCACCAGTGATGTGCTGGGAGACAGGGCCTTTAATGAGCAGTTCTTC.

This clone was observed once. The chain employs TRBV6-5 and TRBJ2-2; 9 bases align to TRBD1. With V trimmed by 6 bases and J by 5 bases, 7 bases remained unmatched. Germline V gives CDR1 MNHEY, CDR2 SVGAGI. The CDR3 runs to 15 residues. This chain's CDR3 is CASSRGQGRTGELFF. CDR3 bases: TGTGCCAGCAGCCGGGGACAGGGCCGTACCGGGGAGCTGTTTTTT.

The chain couples TRBV5-6 to TRBJ2-7; D gene unclear. Germline CDR1 and CDR2: SGHDT and YYEEEE. V was shortened by 4 bases and J by 0 bases, with 5 bases between the two germline ends. This CDR3 is 12 amino acids long. The CDR3 bases are TGTGCCAGCAGCGTGAGCTCCTACGAGCAGTACTTC. Its translation: CASSVSSYEQYF.

The CDR3 loop reads CASSLVQLNTIYF. The CDR3 coding sequence is TGTGCCAGCAGCTTAGTACAGTTAAACACCATATATTTT. The chain couples TRBV7-2 to TRBJ1-3; no reliable D call. Germline loops: CDR1 SGHTA, CDR2 FQGNSA. CDR3 length: 13 amino acids. Trimming removed 1 base at V and 6 bases at J, with 7 bases between.

The chain employs TRBV27 and TRBJ1-5; TRBD1 matches 8 bases. Germline trimming cut 4 bases from V and 7 bases from J; bases unmatched to any gene: 3. The CDR3 spans 13 residues. The germline gives CDR1 MNHEY, CDR2 SMNVEV (reference sequence). The CDR3 reads CASSSRTGQPQHF. The CDR3 bases are TGTGCCAGCAGTTCACGGACAGGGCAGCCCCAGCATTTT.

In this sample, this clone turned up once. The chain uses TRBV5-4 and TRBJ2-7; 9 positions agree with TRBD2. The germline gives CDR1 SGHNT, CDR2 YYREEE (reference sequence). The CDR3 has 16 residues. The V and J ends lost 4 bases and 0 bases, in that order; junction bases with no gene match: 8. The CDR3 nucleotides are TGTGCCAGCAGCCCTGGACTAGCGAGGAACTCCTACGAGCAGTACTTC. Its translation is CASSPGLARNSYEQYF. The variable domain in full, completed from reference TRBV5-4 and TRBJ2-7, reads ETGVTQSPTHLIKTRGQQVTLRCSSQSGHNTVSWYQQALGQGPQFIFQYYREEENGRGNFPPRFSGLQFPNYSSELNVNALELDDSALYLCASSPGLARNSYEQYFGPGTRLTVT.

The chain links TRBV2 to TRBJ2-7, with 11 bases aligning to TRBD2. This CDR3 spans 19 amino acids. Germline lookup yields CDR1 SNHLY and CDR2 FYNNEI. The ends lost 5 bases at V and 2 bases at J; junction bases unmatched: 17. The CDR3 sequence is CASSPNRASGRRDPYEQYF. CDR3 coding DNA: TGTGCCAGCAGTCCAAACAGGGCTAGCGGGAGGCGGGATCCCTACGAGCAGTACTTC.

V gene TRBV5-1 combines with J gene TRBJ1-2; perhaps TRBD1 as D (5 bases). Germline CDR1 SGHRS, CDR2 YFSETQ. This CDR3 is 13 amino acids long. Trimming cost V 1 base and J 7 bases, with 11 bases left between them. The CDR3 is CASSLRGGTGYTF. The CDR3 DNA follows: TGCGCCAGCAGCTTGCGGGGCGGCACTGGCTACACCTTC. Filled out from reference TRBV5-1 and TRBJ1-2, the complete variable domain reads KAGVTQTPRYLIKTRGQQVTLSCSPISGHRSVSWYQQTPGQGLQFLFEYFSETQRNKGNFPGRFSGRQFSNSRSEMNVSTLELGDSALYLCASSLRGGTGYTFGSGTRLTVV.

In nucleotides, the CDR3 is TGTGCCACCAGCAGAGATACGACCCTTTATCAGCCCCAGCATTTT. The encoded protein is CATSRDTTLYQPQHF. This sequence joins TRBV15 and TRBJ1-5, with D unresolved. The germline V gene encodes CDR1 LNHNV and CDR2 YYDKDF (reference sequence). V was cut by 0 bases and J by 5 bases, with 11 bases left in between. This CDR3 has 15 amino acids.

V is TRBV3-1 (or the pseudogene TRBV3-2) and J is TRBJ2-7, with 9 positions matching TRBD2. The germline V gene encodes CDR1 LGHDT and CDR2 YNNKEL (reference sequence). Trimming at V came to 1 base and at J to 7 bases, leaving 5 bases not matched to a gene. This CDR3 comprises 14 residues. The CDR3 sequence is CASSQAGLAVEQYF. In nucleotides, the CDR3 is TGTGCCAGCAGCCAAGCGGGACTAGCCGTTGAGCAGTACTTC.

The V call is TRBV24-1, the J call TRBJ2-3; no definite D call. The CDR3 is 13 amino acids. V lost 5 bases to trimming and J lost 4 bases, with 9 bases between them. Germline V gives CDR1 KGHDR, CDR2 SFDVKD. Here the CDR3 reads CATSVKFADTQYF. CDR3 nucleotides: TGTGCCACCAGTGTAAAGTTCGCAGATACGCAGTATTTT.

This clone was counted ten times or more. V is TRBV28 and J is TRBJ1-2; 11 positions match TRBD1. The CDR3 is made up of 15 amino acids. With 7 bases clipped from V and 2 bases from J, the junction kept 6 bases outside the gene matches. The germline CDR1 and CDR2 sequences are MDHEN and SYDVKM. CDR3 coding DNA: TGTGCCAGCACATCCGGGACAGGGGGGAACTATGGCTACACCTTC. Translated, it gives CASTSGTGGNYGYTF.

This chain uses TRBV7-9 with TRBJ1-2, with no clear D. This CDR3 contains 13 residues. Germline V gene lookup returns CDR1 SEHNR and CDR2 FQNEAQ (reference sequence). Trimming pared 5 bases from V and 2 bases from J, leaving 9 bases between. CDR3 in amino acids: CASSNDGNYGYTF. CDR3 coding DNA: TGTGCCAGCAGCAACGACGGAAACTATGGCTACACCTTC.

The V gene is TRBV18, the J gene TRBJ1-2; the D gene is possibly TRBD1 (5 bases). V shed 2 bases and J shed 4 bases, with 14 bases lying between them. Germline V gene sequence: CDR1 KGHSH, CDR2 LQKENI. The CDR3 loop spans 15 amino acids. The CDR3 region has the DNA TGTGCCAGCTCACCAGTCCAGGGCAACAGCTATGGCTACACCTTC. Its translation: CASSPVQGNSYGYTF.

The chain joins TRBV7-2 to TRBJ2-4; 9 nucleotides agree with TRBD1. V lost 3 bases to trimming and J lost 7 bases; unmatched junction nucleotides: 4. CDR1 and CDR2 from the germline V gene are SGHTA and FQGNSA. The CDR3 totals 14 residues. The CDR3 loop reads CASSFTGTGNIQYF. The CDR3 region has the DNA TGTGCCAGCAGCTTTACCGGGACAGGGAACATTCAGTACTTC.

This rearrangement joins TRBV7-2 to TRBJ2-1; weak D call: TRBD2 (6 bases). The CDR3 covers 15 residues. Trimming stripped 5 bases from V and 3 bases from J, with 14 bases between. CDR1 and CDR2 (germline): SGHTA, FQGNSA. CDR3 bases: TGTGCCAGCAGCCAGGGTGTCGGGAGCTACAATGAGCAGTTCTTC. It translates to CASSQGVGSYNEQFF.